The source of this T cell receptor beta chain is a study of CD8+CD57+ T cells in acquired aplastic anemia. Findings and limits, study-wide: Among patients, CD8+CD57+ cells displayed less diversity than the total CD4+ and CD8+ pools did. In CD8+ cells, Simpson's diversity showed no significant difference between patients and controls.

Concerning this clonotype itself: What it binds is unknown. Possible read error: a much larger clone is one base away.

Researchers used genomic DNA as the template to profile TCR beta VDJ and CDR3. TCRdb redid the calling of the reads with MiXCR, one entry per CDR3 protein. The sample contains around 21,000 distinct CDR3 sequences, roughly 40% of which appear only once. The patients chosen for sequencing had shown expansion of CD8+CD57+ cells (detected by flow cytometry). Severe acquired aplastic anemia was present in every patient. Among the patients, none had received any therapy at the time of blood sampling. A bead step enriched CD8+CD57+ cells and gave a mean 1.6 ug DNA. CDR3 length equals 13 residues. The germline V and J ends were trimmed by 2 bases and 3 bases, with 11 bases remaining between them. The germline V gene has CDR1 DFQATT and CDR2 SNEGSKA (reference sequence).

This TCR was sampled from a human donor with aplastic anemia. Material for sequencing was CD8+CD57+ T cells sorted from PBMCs. Subset noted: bead-enriched CD8+CD57+ effector memory T cells from SAA patients. The rearrangement uses TRBV20-1 and TRBJ2-7, with D perhaps matching TRBD1 or TRBD2 (5 bases each). CDR3 in amino acids: CSARPGADYEQYF. Here the CDR3 DNA reads TGCAGTGCTAGACCCGGGGCGGACTACGAGCAGTACTTC.